The count of the clone carrying this T cell receptor beta chain is one. Libraries of TCR beta came from iRepertoire HTBI primers plus Arm-PCR of CDR3 regions. TCRdb reprocessed the multiplex PCR reads with MiXCR, giving one entry per CDR3 protein. The sample comprises approximately 380,000 distinct CDR3 sequences, more than 20% of which are singletons, and around 20% rests with the top ten. Time point denoted: persistent/refractory GD, antithyroid drugs over 5 years with positive TRAb. Researchers made the TCR library from RNA that was extracted from PBMCs. It was by American Thyroid Association guidelines that Graves' disease was diagnosed. Unmatched junction bases numbered 4, after V lost 2 bases and J lost 4 bases. From germline, CDR1 is SGHNT and CDR2 YYREEE (reference sequence). The CDR3 covers 14 residues. The data were taken from a study of regulatory T cells in long-lasting Graves disease. About the study: Persistent Graves' disease required over 5 years of antithyroid drugs and positive TSH receptor antibodies.

The J gene is TRBJ1-1, the V gene TRBV5-4, with TRBD1 matching over 8 bases. The specimen comprised peripheral blood mononuclear cells (PBMCs), sampled when the disease was refractory, from a patient treated with antithyroid drugs. The sequence derives from a female donor with Graves disease. CDR3 DNA sequence: TGTGCCAGCAGCTTCCGGGACAGGATCACTGAAGCTTTCTTT. The encoded protein is CASSFRDRITEAFF.